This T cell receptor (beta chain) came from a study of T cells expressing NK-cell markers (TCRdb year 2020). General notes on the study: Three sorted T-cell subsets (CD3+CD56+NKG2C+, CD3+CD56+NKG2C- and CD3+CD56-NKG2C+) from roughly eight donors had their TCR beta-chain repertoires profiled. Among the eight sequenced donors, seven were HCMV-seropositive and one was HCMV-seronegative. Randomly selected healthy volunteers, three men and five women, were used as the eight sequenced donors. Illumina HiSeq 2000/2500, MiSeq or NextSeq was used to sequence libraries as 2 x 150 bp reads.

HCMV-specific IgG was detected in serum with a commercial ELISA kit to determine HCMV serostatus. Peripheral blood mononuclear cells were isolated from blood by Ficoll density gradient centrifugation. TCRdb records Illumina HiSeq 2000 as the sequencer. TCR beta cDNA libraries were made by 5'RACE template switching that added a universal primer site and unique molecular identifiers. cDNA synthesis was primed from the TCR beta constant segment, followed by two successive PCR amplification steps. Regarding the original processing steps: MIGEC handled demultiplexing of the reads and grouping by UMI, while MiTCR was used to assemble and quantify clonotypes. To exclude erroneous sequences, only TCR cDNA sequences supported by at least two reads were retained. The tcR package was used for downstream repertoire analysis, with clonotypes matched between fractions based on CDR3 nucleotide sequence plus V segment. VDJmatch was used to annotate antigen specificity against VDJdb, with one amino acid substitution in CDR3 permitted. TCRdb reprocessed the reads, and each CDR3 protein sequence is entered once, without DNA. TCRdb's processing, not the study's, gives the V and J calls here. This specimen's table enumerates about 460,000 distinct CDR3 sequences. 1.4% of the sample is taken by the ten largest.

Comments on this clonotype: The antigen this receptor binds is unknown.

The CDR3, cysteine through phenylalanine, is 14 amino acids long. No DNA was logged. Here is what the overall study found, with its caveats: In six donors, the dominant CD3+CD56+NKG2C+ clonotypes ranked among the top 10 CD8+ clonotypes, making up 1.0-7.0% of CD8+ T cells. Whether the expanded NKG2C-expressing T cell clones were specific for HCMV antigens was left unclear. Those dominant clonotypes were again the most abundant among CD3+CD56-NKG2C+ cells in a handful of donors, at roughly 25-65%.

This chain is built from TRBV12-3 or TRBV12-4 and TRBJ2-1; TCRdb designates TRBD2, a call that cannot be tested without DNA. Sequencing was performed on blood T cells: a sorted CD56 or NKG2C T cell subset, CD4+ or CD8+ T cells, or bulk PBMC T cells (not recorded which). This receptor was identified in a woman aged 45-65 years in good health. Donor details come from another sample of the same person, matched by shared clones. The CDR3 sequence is CASSFFGREGSQFF.